The entry below gives a single T cell receptor beta chain sequence along with its context. The entry originates in a study of blood T cell repertoires in COVID-19. As for the study in general: Nucleic acid was either cDNA or gDNA, and it came from T cells, B-cell-depleted T cells, or PBMCs.

In the original analysis: Scientists estimated how many nucleated cells there were by amplifying reference gene primers. Assay: immunoSEQ multiplex PCR; the TCRdb copy retains only in-frame clones and omits some. The V and J calls and clone size were taken over from that table, and D and trimming were inferred from the DNA. The repertoire consists of about 45,000 clones, with about 90% occurring once and the leading ten covering 12%. Per the germline V gene, CDR1 is KGHSH and CDR2 is LQKENI. The V and J ends lost 3 bases and 1 base, in that order; junction bases with no gene match: 4. CDR3 length equals 16 residues.

Specimen: peripheral blood. V and J are TRBV18 and TRBJ2-1; 9 bases are a match to TRBD2. The clonotype was recovered from a human donor in a cohort sampled during active COVID-19. This CDR3 reads CASSPASGVSYNEQFF. In DNA, the CDR3 is TGTGCCAGCTCACCGGCTAGCGGGGTATCCTACAATGAGCAGTTCTTC. The full variable domain, its missing parts supplied by reference TRBV18 and TRBJ2-1, is NAGVMQNPRHLVRRRGQEARLRCSPMKGHSHVYWYRQLPEEGLKFMVYLQKENIIDESGMPKERFSAEFPKEGPSILRIQQVVRGDSAAYFCASSPASGVSYNEQFFGPGTRLTVL.